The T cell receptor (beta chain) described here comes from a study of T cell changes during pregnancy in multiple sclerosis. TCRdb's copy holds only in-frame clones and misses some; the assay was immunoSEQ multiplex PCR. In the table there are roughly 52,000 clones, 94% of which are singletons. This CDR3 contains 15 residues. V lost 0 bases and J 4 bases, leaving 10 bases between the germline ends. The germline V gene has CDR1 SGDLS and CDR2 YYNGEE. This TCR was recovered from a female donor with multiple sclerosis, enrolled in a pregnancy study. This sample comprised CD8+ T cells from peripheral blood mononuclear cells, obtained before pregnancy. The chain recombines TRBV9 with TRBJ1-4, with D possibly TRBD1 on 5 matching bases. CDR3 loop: CASSVGGAINEKLFF. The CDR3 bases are TGTGCCAGCAGCGTAGGCGGGGCTATTAATGAAAAACTGTTTTTT. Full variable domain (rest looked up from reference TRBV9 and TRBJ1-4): DSGVTQTPKHLITATGQRVTLRCSPRSGDLSVYWYQQSLDQGLQFLIQYYNGEERAKGNILERFSAQQFPDLHSELNLSSLELGDSALYFCASSVGGAINEKLFFGSGTQLSVL.